This T cell receptor (beta chain) comes out of a study of cytomegalovirus exposure and HLA in healthy donors. About the research overall: The use of the same platform for the 110 or so validation repertoires and the 650 to 850 first-cohort repertoires was reported by a later analysis.

Findings of the study overall: First-cohort TCR clusters tended to co-occur in the 130 or so validation repertoires, a later analysis found. Listed as cytomegalovirus-associated were 150 to 200 TCR beta chains.

As regards this clone: The antigen is undetermined.

Germline CDR1 SNHLY, CDR2 FYNNEI. Trimming left V 1 base short and J 3 bases short, with 7 bases between. The CDR3 sequence is 14 residues long. Sequencing was performed with immunoSEQ multiplex PCR; in TCRdb, only in-frame clones are kept and a portion is missing. The sample shows around 250,000 clones, around 90% of them seen only once. Sequencing used PBMCs. The V call is TRBV2, the J call TRBJ1-5, with D hard to call. The sequence derives from a woman in her 30s in good health and CMV-seronegative. CDR3: CASSEVVHNQPQHF. The CDR3 bases are TGTGCCAGCAGTGAAGTTGTCCACAATCAGCCCCAGCATTTT. The whole variable domain, remainder taken from reference TRBV2 and TRBJ1-5, is EPEVTQTPSHQVTQMGQEVILRCVPISNHLYFYWYRQILGQKVEFLVSFYNNEISEKSEIFDDQFSVERPDGSNFTLKIRSTKLEDSAMYFCASSEVVHNQPQHFGDGTRLSIL.